Sequencing of this T cell receptor beta chain was carried out in a study of control samples from healthy donors and cancer patients. Profiled with immunoSEQ multiplex PCR; TCRdb holds only in-frame clones, not every one. This sample has around 200,000 clones, with 90% to 95% found just once. Sequenced input: blood. The receptor was derived from a middle-aged man in good health.

This CDR3 reads CASSLEGIQGGSSFF. CDR3 DNA sequence: TGTGCCAGCAGCTTAGAGGGGATACAGGGGGGATCCTCTTTCTTT. V usage is TRBV7-9 and J usage is TRBJ1-1, with TRBD1 identical over 8 bases. This CDR3 has 15 amino acids. Unmatched junction bases numbered 13, after V lost 1 base and J lost 12 bases. CDR1 is SEHNR and CDR2 is FQNEAQ in the germline V gene (reference sequence).